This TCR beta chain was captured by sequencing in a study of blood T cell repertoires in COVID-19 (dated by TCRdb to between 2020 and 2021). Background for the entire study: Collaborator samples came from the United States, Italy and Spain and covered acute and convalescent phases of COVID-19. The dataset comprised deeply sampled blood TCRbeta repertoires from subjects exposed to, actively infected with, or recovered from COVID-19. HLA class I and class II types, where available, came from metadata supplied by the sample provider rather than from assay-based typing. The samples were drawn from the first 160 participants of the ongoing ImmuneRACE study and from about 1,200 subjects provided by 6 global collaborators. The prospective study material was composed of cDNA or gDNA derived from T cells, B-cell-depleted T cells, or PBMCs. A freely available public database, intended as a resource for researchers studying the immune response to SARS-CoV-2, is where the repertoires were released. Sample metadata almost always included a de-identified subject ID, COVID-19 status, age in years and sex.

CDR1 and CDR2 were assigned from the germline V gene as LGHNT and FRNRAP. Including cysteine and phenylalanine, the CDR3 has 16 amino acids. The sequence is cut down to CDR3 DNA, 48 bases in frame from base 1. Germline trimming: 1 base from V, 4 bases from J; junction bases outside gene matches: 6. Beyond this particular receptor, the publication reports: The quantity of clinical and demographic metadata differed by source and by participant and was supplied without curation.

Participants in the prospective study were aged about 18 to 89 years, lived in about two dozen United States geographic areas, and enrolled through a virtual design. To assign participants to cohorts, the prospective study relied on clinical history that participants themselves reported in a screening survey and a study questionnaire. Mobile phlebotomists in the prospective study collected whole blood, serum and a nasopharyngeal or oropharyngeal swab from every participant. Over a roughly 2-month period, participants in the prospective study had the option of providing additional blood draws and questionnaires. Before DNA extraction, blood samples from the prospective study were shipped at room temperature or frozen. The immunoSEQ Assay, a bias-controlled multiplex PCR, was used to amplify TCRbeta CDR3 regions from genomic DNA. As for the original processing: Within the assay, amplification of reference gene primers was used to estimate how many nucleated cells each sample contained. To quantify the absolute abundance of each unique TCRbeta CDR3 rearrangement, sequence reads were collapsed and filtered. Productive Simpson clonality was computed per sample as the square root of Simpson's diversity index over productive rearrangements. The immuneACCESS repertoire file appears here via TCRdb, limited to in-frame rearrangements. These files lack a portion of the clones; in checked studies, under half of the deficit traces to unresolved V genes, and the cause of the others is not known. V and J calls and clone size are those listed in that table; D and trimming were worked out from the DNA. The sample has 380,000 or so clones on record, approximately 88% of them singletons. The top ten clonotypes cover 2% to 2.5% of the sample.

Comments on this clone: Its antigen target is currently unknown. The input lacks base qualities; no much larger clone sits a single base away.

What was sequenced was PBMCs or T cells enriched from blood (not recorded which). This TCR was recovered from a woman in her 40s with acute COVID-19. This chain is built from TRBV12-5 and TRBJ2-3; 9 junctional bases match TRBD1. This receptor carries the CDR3 CASGLDNRGRADTQYF. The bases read TGTGCTAGTGGTTTGGATAACAGGGGGCGGGCAGATACGCAGTATTTT.